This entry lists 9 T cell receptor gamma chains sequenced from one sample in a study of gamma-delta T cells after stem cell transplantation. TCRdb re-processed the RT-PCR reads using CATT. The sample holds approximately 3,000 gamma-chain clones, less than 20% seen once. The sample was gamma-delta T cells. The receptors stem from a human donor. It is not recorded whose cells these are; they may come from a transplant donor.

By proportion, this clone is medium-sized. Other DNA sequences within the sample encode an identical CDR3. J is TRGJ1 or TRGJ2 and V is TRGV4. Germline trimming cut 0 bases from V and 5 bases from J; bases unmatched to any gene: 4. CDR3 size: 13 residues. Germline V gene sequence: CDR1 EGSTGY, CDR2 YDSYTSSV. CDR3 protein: CATWDGPDYKKLF. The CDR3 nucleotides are TGTGCCACCTGGGATGGGCCGGATTATAAGAAACTCTTT.

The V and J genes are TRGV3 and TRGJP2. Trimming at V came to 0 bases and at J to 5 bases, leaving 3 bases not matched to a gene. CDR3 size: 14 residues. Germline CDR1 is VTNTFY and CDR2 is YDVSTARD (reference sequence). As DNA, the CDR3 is TGTGCCACCTGGGACAGGGAAAGTGATTGGATCAAGACGTTT. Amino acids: CATWDRESDWIKTF.

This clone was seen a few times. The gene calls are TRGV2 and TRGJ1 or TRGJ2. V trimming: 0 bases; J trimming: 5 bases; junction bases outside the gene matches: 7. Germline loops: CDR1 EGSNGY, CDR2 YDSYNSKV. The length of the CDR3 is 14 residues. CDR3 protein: CATWDGRGDYKKLF. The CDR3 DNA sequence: TGTGCCACCTGGGACGGGCGGGGAGATTATAAGAAACTCTTT.

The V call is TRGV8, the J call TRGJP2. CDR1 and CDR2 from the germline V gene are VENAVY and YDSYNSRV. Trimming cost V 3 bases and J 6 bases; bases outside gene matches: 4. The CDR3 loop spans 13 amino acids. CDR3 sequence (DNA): TGTGCCACCTGGGATGGTCGTGATTGGATCAAGACGTTT. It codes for CATWDGRDWIKTF.

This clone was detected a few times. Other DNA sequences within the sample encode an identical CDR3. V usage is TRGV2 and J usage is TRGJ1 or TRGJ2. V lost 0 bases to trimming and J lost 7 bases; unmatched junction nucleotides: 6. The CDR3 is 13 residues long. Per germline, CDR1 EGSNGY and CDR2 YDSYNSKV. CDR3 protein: CATWDGPGYKKLF. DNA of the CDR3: TGTGCCACCTGGGACGGGCCAGGATATAAGAAACTCTTT.

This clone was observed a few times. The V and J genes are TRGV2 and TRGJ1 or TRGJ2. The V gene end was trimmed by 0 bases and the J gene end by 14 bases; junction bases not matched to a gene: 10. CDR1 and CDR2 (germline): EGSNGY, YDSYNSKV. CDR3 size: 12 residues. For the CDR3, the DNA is TGTGCCACCTGGGACGGGCGTTTGGAGGAACTCTTT. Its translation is CATWDGRLEELF.

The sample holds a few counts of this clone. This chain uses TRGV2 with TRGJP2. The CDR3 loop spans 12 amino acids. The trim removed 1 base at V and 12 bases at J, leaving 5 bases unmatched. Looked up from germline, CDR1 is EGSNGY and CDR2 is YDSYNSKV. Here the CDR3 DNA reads TGTGCCACCTGGGACGGCTTGGGGATCAAGACGTTT. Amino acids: CATWDGLGIKTF.

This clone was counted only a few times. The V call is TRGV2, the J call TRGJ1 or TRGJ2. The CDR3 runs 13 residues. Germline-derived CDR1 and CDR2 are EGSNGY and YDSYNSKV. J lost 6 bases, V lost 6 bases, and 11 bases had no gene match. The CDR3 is CATWLEARYKKLF. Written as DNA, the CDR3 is TGTGCCACCTGGCTTGAAGCACGTTATAAGAAACTCTTT.

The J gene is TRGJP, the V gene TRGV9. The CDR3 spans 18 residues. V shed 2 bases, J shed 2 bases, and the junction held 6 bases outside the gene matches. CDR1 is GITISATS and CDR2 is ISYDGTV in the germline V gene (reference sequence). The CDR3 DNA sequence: TGTGCCTTGTGGGAGGCATGCCGGCAAGAGTTGGGCAAAAAAATCAAGGTATTT. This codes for CALWEACRQELGKKIKVF.